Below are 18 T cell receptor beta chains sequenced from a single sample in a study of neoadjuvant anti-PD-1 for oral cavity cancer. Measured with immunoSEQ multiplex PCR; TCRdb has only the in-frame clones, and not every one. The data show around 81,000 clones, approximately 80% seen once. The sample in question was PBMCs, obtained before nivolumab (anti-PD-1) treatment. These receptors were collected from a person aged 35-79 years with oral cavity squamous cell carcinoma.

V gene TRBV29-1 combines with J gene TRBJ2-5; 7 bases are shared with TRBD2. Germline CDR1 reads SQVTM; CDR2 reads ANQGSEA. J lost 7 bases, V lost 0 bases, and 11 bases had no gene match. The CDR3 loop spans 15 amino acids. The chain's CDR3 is CSVEDPLASQGTQYF. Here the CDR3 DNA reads TGCAGCGTTGAAGATCCACTAGCGTCCCAGGGGACCCAGTACTTC.

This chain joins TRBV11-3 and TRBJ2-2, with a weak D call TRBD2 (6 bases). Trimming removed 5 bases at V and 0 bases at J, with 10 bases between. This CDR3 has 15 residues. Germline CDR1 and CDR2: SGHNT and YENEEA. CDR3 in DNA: TGTGCCAGCAGCCCCCGGGACTCGAACACCGGGGAGCTGTTTTTT. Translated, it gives CASSPRDSNTGELFF.

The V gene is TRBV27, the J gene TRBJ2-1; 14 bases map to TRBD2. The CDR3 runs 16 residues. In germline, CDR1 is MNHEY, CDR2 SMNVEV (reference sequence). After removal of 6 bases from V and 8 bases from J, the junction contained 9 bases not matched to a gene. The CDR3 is CASSTGTSGRRDEQFF. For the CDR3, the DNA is TGTGCCAGCAGCACCGGGACTAGCGGGAGAAGGGATGAGCAGTTCTTC.

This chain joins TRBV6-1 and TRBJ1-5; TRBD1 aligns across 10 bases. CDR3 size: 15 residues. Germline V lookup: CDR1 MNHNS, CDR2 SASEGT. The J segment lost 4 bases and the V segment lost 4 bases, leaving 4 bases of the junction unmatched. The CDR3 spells CASSGWGQGNQPQHF. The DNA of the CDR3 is TGTGCCAGCAGTGGCTGGGGACAGGGGAATCAGCCCCAGCATTTT.

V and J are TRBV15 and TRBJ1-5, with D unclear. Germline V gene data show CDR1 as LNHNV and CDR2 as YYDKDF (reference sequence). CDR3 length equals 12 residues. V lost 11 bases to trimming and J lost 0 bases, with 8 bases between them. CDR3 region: CAASGSNQPQHF. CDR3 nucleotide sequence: TGTGCCGCCTCAGGTAGCAATCAGCCCCAGCATTTT.

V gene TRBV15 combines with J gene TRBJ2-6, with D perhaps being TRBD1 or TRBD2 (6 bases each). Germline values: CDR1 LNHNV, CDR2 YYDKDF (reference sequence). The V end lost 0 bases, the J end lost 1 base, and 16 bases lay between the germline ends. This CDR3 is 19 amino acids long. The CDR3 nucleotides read TGTGCCACCAGCAGAGATCGTATAGGGGGGCCTTCTGGGGCCAACGTCCTGACTTTC. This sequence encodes CATSRDRIGGPSGANVLTF. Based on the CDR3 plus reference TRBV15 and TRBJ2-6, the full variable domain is DAMVIQNPRYQVTQFGKPVTLSCSQTLNHNVMYWYQQKSSQAPKLLFHYYDKDFNNEADTPDNFQSRRPNTSFCFLDIRSPGLGDTAMYLCATSRDRIGGPSGANVLTFGAGSRLTVL.

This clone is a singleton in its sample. Here the CDR3 DNA reads TGCGCCAGCAGTATTGACCCTAACTATGGCTACACCTTC. Translation gives CASSIDPNYGYTF. V usage is TRBV5-1 and J usage is TRBJ1-2; no clear D. The V end was cut by 5 bases, the J end by 0 bases, with 8 bases between. The CDR3 contains 13 residues. Germline CDR1 is SGHRS and CDR2 is YFSETQ.

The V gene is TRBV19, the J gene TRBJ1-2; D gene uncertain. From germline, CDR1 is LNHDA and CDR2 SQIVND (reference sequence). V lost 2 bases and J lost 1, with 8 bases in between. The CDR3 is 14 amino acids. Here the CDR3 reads CASSIIGGNYGYTF. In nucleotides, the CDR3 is TGTGCCAGTAGTATAATTGGCGGTAACTATGGCTACACCTTC.

The CDR3: CASSEWFSGANVLTF. DNA of the CDR3: TGTGCCAGCAGTGAGTGGTTCTCTGGGGCCAACGTCCTGACTTTC. This sequence joins TRBV6-1 and TRBJ2-6; D gene uncertain. The CDR3 contains 15 residues. CDR1 and CDR2 from the germline V gene are MNHNS and SASEGT. Trimming removed 3 bases at V and 0 bases at J, with 6 bases between.

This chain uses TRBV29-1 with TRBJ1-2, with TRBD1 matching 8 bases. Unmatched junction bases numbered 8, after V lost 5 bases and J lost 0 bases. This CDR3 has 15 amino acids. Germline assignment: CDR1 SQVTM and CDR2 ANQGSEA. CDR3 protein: CSVWSETGANYGYTF. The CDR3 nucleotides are TGCAGCGTTTGGTCGGAGACAGGGGCTAACTATGGCTACACCTTC.

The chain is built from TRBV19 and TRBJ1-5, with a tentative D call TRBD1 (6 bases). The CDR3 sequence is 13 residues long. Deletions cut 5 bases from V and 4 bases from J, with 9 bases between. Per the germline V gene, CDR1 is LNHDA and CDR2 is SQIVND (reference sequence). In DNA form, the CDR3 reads TGTGCCAGTAGTCCAGGGGTAAATCAGCCCCAGCATTTT. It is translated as CASSPGVNQPQHF.

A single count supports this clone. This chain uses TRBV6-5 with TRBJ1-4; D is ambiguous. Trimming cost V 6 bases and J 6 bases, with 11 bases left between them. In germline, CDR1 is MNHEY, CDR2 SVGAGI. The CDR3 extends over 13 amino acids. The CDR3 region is CASRTSRDEKLFF. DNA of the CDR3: TGTGCCAGCAGAACCAGTAGGGATGAAAAACTGTTTTTT.

Here the CDR3 reads CASSPRDVYGELFF. CDR3 coding DNA: TGCGCCAGCAGCCCGAGGGACGTGTACGGGGAGCTGTTTTTT. The chain employs TRBV5-1 and TRBJ2-2, with D perhaps matching TRBD1 or TRBD2 (5 bases each). V lost 4 bases to trimming and J lost 7 bases, with 14 bases between them. The CDR3 covers 14 residues. Germline values: CDR1 SGHRS, CDR2 YFSETQ.

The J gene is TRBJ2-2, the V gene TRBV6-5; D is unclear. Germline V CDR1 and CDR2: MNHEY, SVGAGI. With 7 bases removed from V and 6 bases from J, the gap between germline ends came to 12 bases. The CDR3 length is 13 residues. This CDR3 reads CASTKDLSGELFF. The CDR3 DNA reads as TGTGCCAGCACCAAAGACCTCTCCGGGGAGCTGTTTTTT.

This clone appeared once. The CDR3 is CASITSGTGYTNEQFF. The CDR3 nucleotides read TGTGCCAGCATAACGAGTGGGACAGGGTATACGAATGAGCAGTTCTTC. This chain links TRBV28 with TRBJ2-1, with TRBD1 identical over 9 bases. Per the germline V gene, CDR1 is MDHEN and CDR2 is SYDVKM. The CDR3 is 16 residues long. The V and J ends lost 7 bases and 7 bases, in that order; junction bases with no gene match: 14.

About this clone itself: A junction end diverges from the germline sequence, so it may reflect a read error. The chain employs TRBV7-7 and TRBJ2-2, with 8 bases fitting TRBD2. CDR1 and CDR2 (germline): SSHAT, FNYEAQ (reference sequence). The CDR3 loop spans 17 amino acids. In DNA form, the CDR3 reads TGTGCTAGCAGCTTCTCGGAAGCGGGAGACGGCACCGGGGAGCTGTTTTTT. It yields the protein CASSFSEAGDGTGELFF.

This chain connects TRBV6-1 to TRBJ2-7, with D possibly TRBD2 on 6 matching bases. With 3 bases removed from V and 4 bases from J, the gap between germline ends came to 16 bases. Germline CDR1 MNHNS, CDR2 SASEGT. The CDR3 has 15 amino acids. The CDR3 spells CASSERAGILYEQYF. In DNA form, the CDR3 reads TGTGCCAGCAGTGAGCGGGCGGGAATCCTTTACGAGCAGTACTTC.

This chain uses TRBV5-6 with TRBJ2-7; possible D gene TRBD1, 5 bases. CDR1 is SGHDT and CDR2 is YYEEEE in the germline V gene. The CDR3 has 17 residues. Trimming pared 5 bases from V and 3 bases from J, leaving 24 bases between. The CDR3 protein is CASRHRWTDKQVYEQYF. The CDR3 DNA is TGTGCCAGCAGGCACCGGTGGACGGACAAGCAGGTCTACGAGCAGTACTTC.